The subject of this entry is one T cell receptor (beta chain). Its antigen is unidentified. The CDR3 loop spans 13 amino acids. Germline lookup yields CDR1 SGHTA and CDR2 FQGTGA. V shed 4 bases and J shed 1 base, with 7 bases lying between them. The record originates from a study of regulatory dendritic cells for organ transplantation. Allogeneic regulatory or mature dendritic cells were co-cultured for 4 to 6 days with CFSE-labeled sorted T cells at 1:10. FACS sorted CD4+ or CD8+ T cells into CD45RA+ naive and CD45RO+ memory. Study findings and constraints: Considerable individual heterogeneity was seen in alloreactive memory CD8+ T cells. Memory CD8+ clonal expansion seemed more limited with regulatory than mature dendritic cells.

Sequencing was performed with immunoSEQ multiplex PCR; in TCRdb, only in-frame clones are kept and a portion is missing. The table shows 15,000 to 20,000 clones, with roughly four fifths occurring only once. The source material was memory CD4+ T cells from blood cultured with regulatory dendritic cells. Subset: CD45RO+ memory T cells. The origin of this receptor is a human donor in good health. The chain couples TRBV7-3 to TRBJ1-1; no definite D call. The CDR3 is CASSSAGNTEAFF. The CDR3 nucleotides read TGTGCCAGCAGCTCGGCGGGGAACACTGAAGCTTTCTTT.